The 4 T cell receptor beta chains presented below share a single source sample, sequenced in a study of blood T cells in healthy people across ages. Alongside a J-beta primer mix, a sample-barcoded 5' primer served in a second PCR lasting about 6 to 12 cycles. TCRdb called the 5' RACE reads again in MiXCR, with one record for every CDR3 protein. Of about 640,000 distinct CDR3 sequences detected, roughly three fifths appear once; the ten largest clones hold approximately 37%. Source material: blood. These receptors were collected from a man between 60 and 70 years old in good health.

This chain links TRBV2 with TRBJ2-3; D unresolved. Germline V gives CDR1 SNHLY, CDR2 FYNNEI. Trimming removed 8 bases from V and 2 bases from J, with 20 bases in between. This CDR3 comprises 16 residues. The CDR3 is CASRAGVQVDTDTQYF. Written as DNA, the CDR3 is TGTGCCAGCCGAGCTGGGGTCCAGGTTGACACAGATACGCAGTATTTT.

V usage is TRBV25-1 and J usage is TRBJ1-1; tentative D call: TRBD1 (6 bases). Germline values: CDR1 MGHDK, CDR2 SYGVNS. V lost 2 bases to trimming and J lost 4 bases, with 14 bases between them. The CDR3 totals 15 residues. The CDR3 spells CASSEGGGLFTEAFF. CDR3 nucleotides: TGTGCCAGCAGTGAAGGAGGGGGGCTCTTCACTGAAGCTTTCTTT.

The J gene is TRBJ2-3, the V gene TRBV10-3, with 8 bases identical to TRBD2. This CDR3 region has 18 residues. CDR1 ENHRY and CDR2 SYGVKD come from the germline V gene. Trimming took 2 bases from V and 1 from J; bases not matched to a gene: 11. The CDR3 DNA sequence: TGTGCCATCAGTGAGAGTGTTCGAGCGGGGGATGGCACAGATACGCAGTATTTT. As protein: CAISESVRAGDGTDTQYF.

The chain recombines TRBV4-2 with TRBJ2-5; TRBD2 matches 8 bases. V lost 0 bases to trimming and J lost 5 bases; unmatched junction nucleotides: 5. This CDR3 is built from 15 residues. Germline CDR1 is LGHNA and CDR2 is YNFKEQ. The CDR3 region is CASSQDPGGEETQYF. CDR3 in DNA: TGTGCCAGCAGCCAAGATCCGGGGGGGGAGGAGACCCAGTACTTC.